One and the same sample provided the 5 T cell receptor beta chains below, sequenced in a study of blood T cell repertoires in COVID-19. TCRdb keeps only in-frame clones here, not all; method: immunoSEQ multiplex PCR. The sample records some 180,000 clones, more than 80% being singletons. The sample consisted of PBMCs or T cells enriched from blood (not recorded which). The receptors derive from a man aged 40-49 years who had recovered from COVID-19.

A few counts support this clone. The J gene is TRBJ1-1, the V gene TRBV6-5, with D possibly being TRBD1 (5 bases). This CDR3 is 14 amino acids long. Germline V lookup: CDR1 MNHEY, CDR2 SVGAGI. V lost 8 bases, J lost 1 base, and 14 bases lay in between. The CDR3 nucleotides read TGTGCCAGCTTCAGCAGGGATTGGAACACTGAAGCTTTCTTT. Protein sequence: CASFSRDWNTEAFF.

The rearrangement uses TRBV28 and TRBJ2-7, with D possibly TRBD2 on 5 matching bases. The V and J ends lost 8 bases and 0 bases respectively, with 8 bases between them. The CDR3 contains 12 residues. Germline V gene sequence: CDR1 MDHEN, CDR2 SYDVKM. The CDR3 spells CASAAGSYEQYF. CDR3 nucleotide sequence: TGTGCCAGCGCTGCGGGCTCCTACGAGCAGTACTTC.

The V call is TRBV30, the J call TRBJ2-2; the D gene is possibly TRBD2 (7 bases). There are 15 residues in the CDR3. The ends were cut back, 4 bases at V and 4 bases at J, with 16 bases in the middle. Germline CDR1 is GTSNPN and CDR2 is SVGIG (reference sequence). The CDR3 spells CAWTWGGASTGELFF. DNA for the CDR3: TGTGCCTGGACCTGGGGGGGGGCGAGCACCGGGGAGCTGTTTTTT. Full variable domain (rest looked up from reference TRBV30 and TRBJ2-2): SQTIHQWPATLVQPVGSPLSLECTVEGTSNPNLYWYRQAAGRGLQLLFYSVGIGQISSEVPQNLSASRPQDRQFILSSKKLLLSDSGFYLCAWTWGGASTGELFFGEGSRLTVL.

The chain couples TRBV30 to TRBJ2-7, with a tentative D call TRBD2 (7 bases). Germline assignment: CDR1 GTSNPN and CDR2 SVGIG (reference sequence). V was cut by 1 base and J by 4 bases, with 20 bases left in between. The CDR3 runs 16 residues. CDR3: CAWSGVGGRSPYEQYF. The CDR3 nucleotides read TGTGCCTGGAGTGGGGTGGGGGGGCGATCTCCTTACGAGCAGTACTTC. The full variable domain, its missing parts supplied by reference TRBV30 and TRBJ2-7, is SQTIHQWPATLVQPVGSPLSLECTVEGTSNPNLYWYRQAAGRGLQLLFYSVGIGQISSEVPQNLSASRPQDRQFILSSKKLLLSDSGFYLCAWSGVGGRSPYEQYFGPGTRLTVT.

V is TRBV7-2 and J is TRBJ2-7; D perhaps matches TRBD1 (5 bases). CDR3 length: 13 amino acids. The germline gives CDR1 SGHTA, CDR2 FQGNSA. Trimming shortened V by 6 bases and J by 6 bases, and 15 bases separated the two germline ends. In DNA, the CDR3 is TGTGCCAGCAGTCTAACCAGGGATGGCGAGCAGTACTTC. Translating gives CASSLTRDGEQYF.